The entry below describes one T cell receptor (beta chain). Its antigen is currently unknown. A second roughly 6 to 12 cycle PCR used barcoded and J-beta primers. TCRdb recomputed calls from the 5' RACE reads with MiXCR, one row per CDR3 protein. The sample holds just under 750,000 distinct CDR3 sequences, 22% seen once. The source of the sample is a study of blood T cells in healthy people across ages. Findings and limits, study-wide: A strong correlation between TCR beta diversity and naive T cell percentage was seen. Among T cells, TCR beta diversity per million cells dropped roughly linearly as age rose. When set beside aged donors, long-lived donors presented more naive CD4+ cells and higher diversity.

CDR3 length: 15 amino acids. Per the germline V gene, CDR1 is DFQATT and CDR2 is SNEGSKA (reference sequence). Total RNA extraction produced at least 6 micrograms (per sample) for the study. What was sequenced was blood. The sequence was obtained from a man aged 65 to 79 in good health. This sequence joins TRBV20-1 and TRBJ1-5; D not certain. Near its end, the DNA agrees better with TRBJ2-3, so the J call may be wrong. CDR3 nucleotide sequence: TGCAGTGCTAGCCCTCTAAAGGGCGGCAATCAGCCCCAGTATTTT. Its translation is CSASPLKGGNQPQYF.